Listed below are T cell receptor beta chains from one sample, sequenced in a study of cytotoxic CD8 clonotypes in ibrutinib-treated CLL. Assay: immunoSEQ multiplex PCR; the TCRdb copy retains only in-frame clones and omits some. The sample lists fewer than 400,000 clones, 60% to 80% occurring once. Sequenced here: PBMCs, sampled after 36 months of ibrutinib treatment. The receptors were gathered from a human donor with chronic lymphocytic leukemia. Each CDR3 is given with its conserved first and last residue. The order of the fields is J gene, V gene, D gene, clone size, CDR3 protein, CDR3 DNA. A D gene is named only where the DNA matches it firmly. The size entry is marked missing in some rows and otherwise reads once, few, many or a size class.

J gene: TRBJ2-7; V gene: TRBV5-6; D gene: NA; clone size: NA; CDR3 protein: CASSLEQSYEQYF; CDR3 DNA: TGTGCCAGCAGCTTGGAACAATCCTACGAGCAGTACTTC
J gene: TRBJ1-1; V gene: TRBV11-3; D gene: NA; clone size: NA; CDR3 protein: CASSLEGDSEAFF; CDR3 DNA: TGTGCCAGCAGCTTAGAAGGTGACAGTGAAGCTTTCTTT
J gene: TRBJ2-3; V gene: TRBV5-6; D gene: TRBD2; clone size: NA; CDR3 protein: CASSEAGGPDTQYF; CDR3 DNA: TGTGCCAGCAGCGAAGCGGGGGGGCCAGATACGCAGTATTTT
J gene: TRBJ2-3; V gene: TRBV9; D gene: NA; clone size: few; CDR3 protein: CASSVVGTDTQYF; CDR3 DNA: TGTGCCAGCAGCGTAGTGGGCACAGATACGCAGTATTTT
J gene: TRBJ2-3; V gene: TRBV15; D gene: NA; clone size: NA; CDR3 protein: CATSRDIRTQYF; CDR3 DNA: TGTGCCACCAGCAGAGACATACGTACGCAGTATTTT
J gene: TRBJ1-6; V gene: TRBV6-5; D gene: NA; clone size: NA; CDR3 protein: CASRRISYNSPLHF; CDR3 DNA: TGTGCCAGCAGGAGGATCTCCTATAATTCACCCCTCCACTTT
J gene: TRBJ2-7; V gene: TRBV7-9; D gene: NA; clone size: NA; CDR3 protein: CASSFLDEGYGEQYF; CDR3 DNA: TGTGCCAGCAGCTTCTTGGATGAGGGGTACGGCGAGCAGTACTTC
J gene: TRBJ2-1; V gene: TRBV11-1; D gene: NA; clone size: NA; CDR3 protein: CASSLGGGPYNEQFF; CDR3 DNA: TGTGCCAGCAGCTTAGGGGGCGGCCCCTACAATGAGCAGTTCTTC
J gene: TRBJ1-5; V gene: TRBV6-5; D gene: TRBD1; clone size: NA; CDR3 protein: CASRQGRNQPQHF; CDR3 DNA: TGTGCCAGTAGACAGGGTCGAAATCAGCCCCAGCATTTT
J gene: TRBJ1-2; V gene: TRBV28; D gene: TRBD1; clone size: once; CDR3 protein: CASSLRQGTTNYGYTF; CDR3 DNA: TGTGCCAGCAGTCTACGACAGGGGACCACTAACTATGGCTACACCTTC
J gene: TRBJ2-7; V gene: TRBV7-9; D gene: NA; clone size: few; CDR3 protein: CASSLDSRDYEQYF; CDR3 DNA: TGTGCCAGCAGCTTAGACAGCAGGGACTACGAGCAGTACTTC
J gene: TRBJ2-7; V gene: TRBV28; D gene: NA; clone size: NA; CDR3 protein: CASSFGQYFNEQYF; CDR3 DNA: TGTGCCAGCAGTTTCGGACAGTATTTTAACGAGCAGTACTTC
J gene: TRBJ2-3; V gene: TRBV9; D gene: NA; clone size: NA; CDR3 protein: CASSIGSKWGTDTQYF; CDR3 DNA: TGTGCCAGCAGCATAGGGAGTAAATGGGGCACAGATACGCAGTATTTT
J gene: TRBJ2-1; V gene: TRBV18; D gene: TRBD1; clone size: NA; CDR3 protein: CASSPPRGPYNEQFF; CDR3 DNA: TGTGCCAGCTCACCACCCAGGGGGCCCTACAATGAGCAGTTCTTC
J gene: TRBJ1-3; V gene: TRBV5-1; D gene: NA; clone size: NA; CDR3 protein: CASRSQGTGNTIYF; CDR3 DNA: TGCGCCAGCAGATCGCAGGGAACCGGAAACACCATATATTTT
J gene: TRBJ1-1; V gene: TRBV5-3; D gene: TRBD1; clone size: few; CDR3 protein: CASSRDSEAFF; CDR3 DNA: TGTGCCAGCAGCCGGGACAGTGAAGCTTTCTTT
J gene: TRBJ2-1; V gene: TRBV11-2; D gene: NA; clone size: NA; CDR3 protein: CASSLEGRKSSYNEQFF; CDR3 DNA: TGTGCCAGCAGCTTAGAAGGGCGGAAGAGCTCCTACAATGAGCAGTTCTTC
J gene: TRBJ2-7; V gene: TRBV5-1; D gene: NA; clone size: NA; CDR3 protein: CASSLEGVPYEQYF; CDR3 DNA: TGCGCCAGCAGCTTGGAGGGAGTACCCTACGAGCAGTACTTC
J gene: TRBJ2-7; V gene: TRBV9; D gene: NA; clone size: NA; CDR3 protein: CASSVVGTTYEQYF; CDR3 DNA: TGTGCCAGCAGCGTGGTTGGCACTACCTACGAGCAGTACTTC
J gene: TRBJ2-7; V gene: TRBV27; D gene: NA; clone size: NA; CDR3 protein: CASSTRGMSYEQYF; CDR3 DNA: TGTGCCAGCAGCACCAGGGGTATGTCCTACGAGCAGTACTTC
J gene: TRBJ2-7; V gene: TRBV5-1; D gene: NA; clone size: NA; CDR3 protein: CASSLAGSREQYF; CDR3 DNA: TGCGCCAGCAGCCTAGCAGGTTCTCGCGAGCAGTACTTC
J gene: TRBJ1-1; V gene: TRBV6-5; D gene: NA; clone size: NA; CDR3 protein: CASSSGLYTEAFF; CDR3 DNA: TGTGCCAGCAGCTCCGGACTGTACACTGAAGCTTTCTTT
J gene: TRBJ2-7; V gene: TRBV19; D gene: NA; clone size: few; CDR3 protein: CASSIVLGTYEQYF; CDR3 DNA: TGTGCCAGTAGTATAGTTTTGGGGACCTACGAGCAGTACTTC
J gene: TRBJ2-7; V gene: TRBV11-2; D gene: TRBD1; clone size: NA; CDR3 protein: CASSVTGEVYEQYF; CDR3 DNA: TGTGCCAGCAGCGTGACAGGGGAAGTGTACGAGCAGTACTTC
J gene: TRBJ2-7; V gene: TRBV27; D gene: TRBD1; clone size: NA; CDR3 protein: CASSLYPGDSPSEQYF; CDR3 DNA: TGTGCCAGCAGTTTATATCCCGGGGACAGTCCCTCCGAGCAGTACTTC
J gene: TRBJ2-1; V gene: TRBV9; D gene: NA; clone size: NA; CDR3 protein: CASSTSWGTRTYNEQFF; CDR3 DNA: TGTGCCAGCAGCACCTCTTGGGGGACTCGAACCTACAATGAGCAGTTCTTC
J gene: TRBJ2-1; V gene: TRBV7-2; D gene: TRBD2; clone size: few; CDR3 protein: CASSLAPLAGGPDYNEQFF; CDR3 DNA: TGTGCCAGCAGCTTAGCCCCATTAGCGGGGGGGCCTGACTACAATGAGCAGTTCTTC
J gene: TRBJ2-2; V gene: TRBV7-3; D gene: TRBD2; clone size: few; CDR3 protein: CASSLSSGKNTGELFF; CDR3 DNA: TGTGCCAGCAGCTTATCTAGCGGGAAGAACACCGGGGAGCTGTTTTTT
J gene: TRBJ1-6; V gene: TRBV7-9; D gene: NA; clone size: NA; CDR3 protein: CASSLEWDRPLHF; CDR3 DNA: TGTGCCAGCAGCTTAGAATGGGATCGGCCCCTCCACTTT
J gene: TRBJ2-7; V gene: TRBV6-6; D gene: NA; clone size: NA; CDR3 protein: CASSYAGTYEQYF; CDR3 DNA: TGTGCCAGCAGTTACGCGGGTACCTACGAGCAGTACTTC
J gene: TRBJ1-5; V gene: TRBV7-8; D gene: NA; clone size: few; CDR3 protein: CASSLLPGALVNQPQHF; CDR3 DNA: TGTGCCAGCAGCTTACTTCCAGGGGCCCTCGTCAATCAGCCCCAGCATTTT
J gene: TRBJ1-1; V gene: TRBV14; D gene: NA; clone size: NA; CDR3 protein: CASSQEIRDPEAFF; CDR3 DNA: TGTGCCAGCAGCCAAGAAATCCGGGACCCTGAAGCTTTCTTT
J gene: TRBJ2-7; V gene: TRBV6-1; D gene: NA; clone size: NA; CDR3 protein: CASSARFGSNHYEQYF; CDR3 DNA: TGTGCCAGCAGTGCCCGATTTGGGTCGAACCACTACGAGCAGTACTTC
J gene: TRBJ2-1; V gene: TRBV29-1; D gene: NA; clone size: NA; CDR3 protein: CSVEDVKQGYEQFF; CDR3 DNA: TGCAGCGTTGAAGATGTAAAACAGGGCTATGAGCAGTTCTTC
J gene: TRBJ2-7; V gene: TRBV6-5; D gene: TRBD2; clone size: NA; CDR3 protein: CASSYGTRRGEQYF; CDR3 DNA: TGTGCCAGCAGTTACGGGACTAGGCGGGGCGAGCAGTACTTC
J gene: TRBJ2-7; V gene: TRBV5-8; D gene: NA; clone size: NA; CDR3 protein: CASSFRRLAWAPHEQYF; CDR3 DNA: TGTGCCAGCAGCTTTAGAAGGTTGGCATGGGCGCCCCACGAGCAGTACTTC
J gene: TRBJ2-3; V gene: TRBV25-1; D gene: NA; clone size: once; CDR3 protein: CASSEYQGRGTDTQYF; CDR3 DNA: TGTGCCAGCAGTGAATATCAGGGGAGGGGGACAGATACGCAGTATTTT
J gene: TRBJ1-3; V gene: TRBV7-3; D gene: NA; clone size: NA; CDR3 protein: CASSLGHGGTIYF; CDR3 DNA: TGTGCCAGCAGCTTAGGACATGGTGGGACCATATATTTT
J gene: TRBJ2-3; V gene: TRBV7-3; D gene: NA; clone size: NA; CDR3 protein: CASSLWARDTQYF; CDR3 DNA: TGTGCCAGCAGCTTATGGGCGAGAGATACGCAGTATTTT
J gene: TRBJ2-7; V gene: TRBV11-2; D gene: NA; clone size: NA; CDR3 protein: CASSLGTAANYEQYF; CDR3 DNA: TGTGCCAGCAGCTTGGGAACAGCTGCAAACTACGAGCAGTACTTC
J gene: TRBJ2-3; V gene: TRBV5-1; D gene: TRBD2; clone size: NA; CDR3 protein: CASGRGAGGADTQYF; CDR3 DNA: TGCGCCAGCGGCCGTGGGGCCGGGGGGGCAGATACGCAGTATTTT
J gene: TRBJ2-5; V gene: TRBV27; D gene: NA; clone size: NA; CDR3 protein: CASSLRGAFQETQYF; CDR3 DNA: TGTGCCAGCAGTTTACGGGGGGCCTTCCAAGAGACCCAGTACTTC